What follows are 25 T cell receptor beta chains derived from one specimen sequenced in a study of regulatory T cells in long-lasting Graves disease. Arm-PCR of CDR3 regions with iRepertoire HTBI primers generated TCR beta libraries. TCRdb processed the multiplex PCR reads anew with MiXCR; each CDR3 protein has one entry. The sample lists 350,000 to 450,000 distinct CDR3 sequences; 16% were seen once. Described time point: newly diagnosed GD, antithyroid drugs for less than 3 months. RNA isolated from PBMCs was used to make the TCR library. The sample was also linked to a second study, of T cells in Graves' hyperthyroidism and ophthalmopathy.

The sequenced sample was peripheral blood mononuclear cells (PBMCs), obtained at new diagnosis, from a patient treated with antithyroid drugs. These receptors all come from a man aged 40-49 years with Graves disease.

This clonotype was seen many times. The V and J genes are TRBV12-3 or TRBV12-4 and TRBJ2-7; 7 bases match TRBD2. With V trimmed by 5 bases and J by 2 bases, 9 bases remained unmatched. The CDR3 has 15 residues. The CDR3, as DNA: TGTGCCAGCAGTGCCGAGGCGGGGGTGGCCTACGAGCAGTACTTC. It codes for CASSAEAGVAYEQYF.

Comment on this clonotype: This sequence may be a read error, since a much larger clone differs from it by one base. V and J are TRBV12-3 or TRBV12-4 and TRBJ2-3; 15 positions match TRBD2. Unmatched junction bases numbered 14, after V lost 4 bases and J lost 6 bases. The CDR3 sequence is 19 residues long. CDR3 residues: CASSSPPLRTSGGADTQYF. The CDR3 nucleotides are TGTGCCAGCAGTTCACCCCCTTTAAGGACTAGCGGGGGGGCGGATACGCAGTATTTT.

The rearrangement links TRBV6-4 to TRBJ1-5; D not resolved. Germline V gene lookup returns CDR1 MRHNA and CDR2 SNTAGT. Trimming left V 4 bases short and J 9 bases short, with 37 bases between. The CDR3 runs 21 residues. DNA for the CDR3: TGTGCCAGCAGTGCCTACCTTCCCCGAGGGTCGGCCCTTACCGCCTCCAGGCCCCAGCATTTT. Its protein is CASSAYLPRGSALTASRPQHF.

This clonotype was counted a few times. The chain combines TRBV5-1 with TRBJ2-1, with 9 bases fitting TRBD2. CDR3 length equals 18 residues. The germline CDR1 and CDR2 sequences are SGHRS and YFSETQ. The trim removed 6 bases at V and 2 bases at J, leaving 15 bases unmatched. As DNA, the CDR3 is TGCGCCAGCACCCCATTGGGCGGGGGGGCCGGGACCTACAATGAGCAGTTCTTC. This translates into CASTPLGGGAGTYNEQFF. Filled out from reference TRBV5-1 and TRBJ2-1, the complete variable domain reads KAGVTQTPRYLIKTRGQQVTLSCSPISGHRSVSWYQQTPGQGLQFLFEYFSETQRNKGNFPGRFSGRQFSNSRSEMNVSTLELGDSALYLCASTPLGGGAGTYNEQFFGPGTRLTVL.

The chain links TRBV28 to TRBJ2-5, with D tentatively TRBD2 (6 bases). The DNA matches TRBJ2-7 better at its end, which makes the J call doubtful. This CDR3 region has 12 residues. CDR1 is MDHEN, CDR2 SYDVKM, per germline. The CDR3 sequence is CASSGGGDEQYF. The DNA of the CDR3 is TGTGCCAGCAGTGGGGGAGGCGACGAGCAGTACTTC.

This clonotype was recorded at least ten times. The rearrangement uses TRBV7-6 and TRBJ2-7; D may be TRBD1 (6 bases). V was shortened by 4 bases and J by 6 bases, with 13 bases between the two germline ends. The germline V gene has CDR1 SGHVS and CDR2 FNYEAQ. CDR3 length: 13 residues. Written as DNA, the CDR3 is TGTGCCAGCAGCTCCCAGGGGCTGCGCGAGCAGTACTTC. It is translated as CASSSQGLREQYF.

This clonotype was counted many times. The chain uses TRBV7-2 and TRBJ2-5; no clear D gene. V was clipped by 4 bases and J by 1 base, with 19 bases between them. This CDR3 is built from 17 residues. CDR1 is SGHTA, CDR2 FQGNSA, per germline. The CDR3, as DNA: TGTGCCAGCAGCTCCCCTCGGAACAGACCGCTCCAAGAGACCCAGTACTTC. Translated: CASSSPRNRPLQETQYF.

This clonotype showed up many times. In DNA form, the CDR3 reads TGTGCCAGCAGTCGAGGAGCTCTTCAGCCCCAGCATTTT. This gives the protein CASSRGALQPQHF. The rearrangement joins TRBV6-1 to TRBJ1-5; D call uncertain. Deletions cut 5 bases from V and 6 bases from J, with 11 bases between. This CDR3 region has 13 residues. The germline V gene encodes CDR1 MNHNS and CDR2 SASEGT.

This clonotype was seen at least ten times. Germline and junction disagree at one end, which may indicate a read error. Here the CDR3 reads CASSLEGGRGQGLF. In DNA, the CDR3 is TGTGCCAGCAGCCTCGAGGGGGGGCGGGGACAGGGTTTGTTT. The gene calls are TRBV7-8 and TRBJ2-3; 9 bases agree with TRBD1. The CDR3 has 14 amino acids. Per the germline V gene, CDR1 is SGHVS and CDR2 is FQNEAQ.

This clonotype has just a few counts. The CDR3 region has the DNA TGTGCCAGCAGCCAAAGGGGGGCCGGCGGAACTAATGAAAAACTGTTTTTT. It codes for CASSQRGAGGTNEKLFF. The gene calls are TRBV5-6 and TRBJ1-4; maybe TRBD1 (6 bases). This CDR3 contains 17 residues. V was cut by 4 bases and J by 1 base, with 17 bases left in between. CDR1 is SGHDT and CDR2 is YYEEEE in the germline V gene. Drawing the rest from reference TRBV5-6 and TRBJ1-4, the complete variable domain is DAGVTQSPTHLIKTRGQQVTLRCSPKSGHDTVSWYQQALGQGPQFIFQYYEEEERQRGNFPDRFSGHQFPNYSSELNVNALLLGDSALYLCASSQRGAGGTNEKLFFGSGTQLSVL.

This clonotype was counted ten times or more. V and J are TRBV6-1 and TRBJ2-5; no clear D gene. Germline lookup yields CDR1 MNHNS and CDR2 SASEGT. The CDR3 extends over 13 amino acids. V lost 3 bases and J lost 1, with 6 bases in between. The CDR3 DNA is TGTGCCAGCAGTGAGGTTCTCCAAGAGACCCAGTACTTC. Amino acid sequence: CASSEVLQETQYF.

This clonotype was seen at least ten times. This chain links TRBV7-2 with TRBJ2-3, with 7 bases fitting TRBD1. Germline CDR1 and CDR2: SGHTA and FQGNSA. The CDR3 contains 15 residues. Trimming removed 6 bases from V and 5 bases from J; junction bases left unmatched: 11. This CDR3 is CASREQGLGGDTQYF. The CDR3 DNA reads as TGTGCCAGCAGGGAACAGGGGCTCGGTGGAGATACGCAGTATTTT.

The table lists this clonotype with a few counts. The V and J genes are TRBV7-9 and TRBJ2-3; 10 bases line up with TRBD1. This CDR3 spans 18 amino acids. The germline gives CDR1 SEHNR, CDR2 FQNEAQ (reference sequence). The V and J ends lost 5 bases and 4 bases, in that order; junction bases with no gene match: 15. CDR3 bases: TGTGCCAGCAGCCGACGGGACGGGACAGGGGTTGTATCAGATACGCAGTATTTT. Translated: CASSRRDGTGVVSDTQYF.

This clonotype was observed at least ten times. This chain connects TRBV7-2 to TRBJ2-7; D is uncertain. Deletions cut 5 bases from V and 3 bases from J, with 11 bases between. This CDR3 spans 13 amino acids. Germline V gives CDR1 SGHTA, CDR2 FQGNSA. In nucleotides, the CDR3 is TGTGCCAGCAGCCCCGGACCGGGCTACGAGCAGTACTTC. Protein product: CASSPGPGYEQYF.

This clonotype was detected ten times or more. J is TRBJ2-5 and V is TRBV27; D unresolved. The CDR3 has 14 residues. CDR1 is MNHEY, CDR2 SMNVEV, per germline (reference sequence). V lost 2 bases to trimming and J lost 0 bases, with 7 bases between them. CDR3 amino acids: CASSLGRHQETQYF. The DNA of the CDR3 is TGTGCCAGCAGTTTAGGCCGGCACCAAGAGACCCAGTACTTC.

This clonotype was counted at least ten times. J is TRBJ2-7 and V is TRBV27; 7 nucleotides match TRBD1. Germline assignment: CDR1 MNHEY and CDR2 SMNVEV (reference sequence). Trimming at V came to 7 bases and at J to 3 bases, leaving 9 bases not matched to a gene. The CDR3 is 14 amino acids. DNA for the CDR3: TGTGCCAGCAAAATGGGGAGACAGGGCTACGAGCAGTACTTC. The encoded protein is CASKMGRQGYEQYF.

In its sample, this clonotype was seen many times. The chain recombines TRBV10-3 with TRBJ2-7; D is unresolved. CDR3 length: 13 amino acids. Trimming pared 7 bases from V and 2 bases from J, leaving 12 bases between. Germline V gene sequence: CDR1 ENHRY, CDR2 SYGVKD. This chain's CDR3 is CAINGDVTYEQYF. CDR3 DNA: TGTGCCATCAATGGCGATGTGACCTACGAGCAGTACTTC.

The sample holds many counts of this clonotype. V gene TRBV6-1 combines with J gene TRBJ1-2, with 7 bases matching TRBD1. The CDR3 is made up of 13 amino acids. The germline V gene has CDR1 MNHNS and CDR2 SASEGT. J gave up 8 bases and V 4 bases, and 7 bases lay outside the gene matches. The CDR3 sequence: CASSATGYLGYTF. In DNA, the CDR3 is TGTGCCAGCAGTGCGACAGGGTATTTGGGCTACACCTTC.

This clonotype was recorded at least ten times. V is TRBV2 and J is TRBJ2-2; D is ambiguous. With 2 bases removed from V and 4 bases from J, the gap between germline ends came to 2 bases. CDR3 size: 12 residues. Germline assignment: CDR1 SNHLY and CDR2 FYNNEI. The CDR3 nucleotides are TGTGCCAGCAGTGAACCCACCGGGGAGCTGTTTTTT. It codes for CASSEPTGELFF.

This clonotype showed up just a few times. This chain links TRBV5-1 with TRBJ2-3; 13 bases fit TRBD2. Germline V lookup: CDR1 SGHRS, CDR2 YFSETQ. The CDR3 has 17 amino acids. V lost 3 bases, J lost 4 bases, and 8 bases stayed unmatched. CDR3 nucleotides: TGCGCCAGCAGCTCCCAAATGACTAGCGGGGGGTCAGATACGCAGTATTTT. Its translation is CASSSQMTSGGSDTQYF.

This clonotype was seen at least ten times. The chain combines TRBV10-3 with TRBJ2-5; D perhaps matches TRBD2 (5 bases). This CDR3 is built from 11 residues. Germline CDR1 and CDR2: ENHRY and SYGVKD. The V end was cut by 7 bases, the J end by 3 bases, with 6 bases between. Here the CDR3 DNA reads TGTGCCATCAAAGCGGAAGAGACCCAGTACTTC. This gives the protein CAIKAEETQYF.

This chain links TRBV12-3 or TRBV12-4 with TRBJ1-2, with D uncertain. The CDR3 spans 12 residues. Trimming stripped 7 bases from V and 8 bases from J, with 14 bases between. CDR3 bases: TGTGCCAGCACCAACCATATGGGGGGCTACACCTTC. Residues: CASTNHMGGYTF.

This clonotype was observed at least ten times. The rearrangement links TRBV11-2 to TRBJ2-2; D is unclear. Trimming removed 2 bases at V and 3 bases at J, with 10 bases between. Germline CDR1 and CDR2: SGHAT and FQNNGV. The CDR3 has 15 amino acids. This CDR3 is CASSLSRRDTGELFF. CDR3 in DNA: TGTGCCAGCAGCTTATCGCGGCGTGACACCGGGGAGCTGTTTTTT. The full variable domain, completed using reference TRBV11-2 and TRBJ2-2, is EAGVAQSPRYKIIEKRQSVAFWCNPISGHATLYWYQQILGQGPKLLIQFQNNGVVDDSQLPKDRFSAERLKGVDSTLKIQPAKLEDSAVYLCASSLSRRDTGELFFGEGSRLTVL.

There are many counts of this clonotype. V and J are TRBV28 and TRBJ2-7; TRBD1 matches at 9 bases. The CDR3 sequence is 15 residues long. Germline V lookup: CDR1 MDHEN, CDR2 SYDVKM. V lost 10 bases to trimming and J lost 3 bases; unmatched junction nucleotides: 13. CDR3 nucleotides: TGTGCCACAGATTCCGGACAGGGGCTCTACTACGAGCAGTACTTC. Translation gives CATDSGQGLYYEQYF.

This clonotype was seen at least ten times. This chain uses TRBV28 with TRBJ2-7; tentative D call: TRBD1 (5 bases). CDR1 is MDHEN, CDR2 SYDVKM, per germline. V was shortened by 6 bases and J by 2 bases, with 11 bases between the two germline ends. This CDR3 has 13 amino acids. DNA for the CDR3: TGTGCCAGCAGGGATCACAGGACCTACGAGCAGTACTTC. Protein sequence: CASRDHRTYEQYF.